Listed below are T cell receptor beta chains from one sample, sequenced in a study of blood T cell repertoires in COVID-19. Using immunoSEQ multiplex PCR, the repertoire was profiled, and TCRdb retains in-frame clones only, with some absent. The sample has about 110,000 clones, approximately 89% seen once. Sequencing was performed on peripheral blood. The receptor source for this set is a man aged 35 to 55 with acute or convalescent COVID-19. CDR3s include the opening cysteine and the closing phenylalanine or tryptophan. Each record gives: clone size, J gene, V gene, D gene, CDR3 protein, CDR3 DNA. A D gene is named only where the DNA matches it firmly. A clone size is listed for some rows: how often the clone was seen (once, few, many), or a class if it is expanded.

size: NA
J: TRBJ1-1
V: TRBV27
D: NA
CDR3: CASSSTGNTEAFF
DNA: TGTGCCAGCAGCAGCACGGGGAACACTGAAGCTTTCTTT

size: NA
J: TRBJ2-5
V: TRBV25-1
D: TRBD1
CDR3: CASSEGQTQQETQYF
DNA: TGTGCCAGCAGTGAGGGACAGACTCAACAAGAGACCCAGTACTTC

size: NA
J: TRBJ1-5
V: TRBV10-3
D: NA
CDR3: CAISDSQGVRSNQPQHF
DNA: TGTGCCATCAGTGATTCACAGGGCGTCAGGAGCAATCAGCCCCAGCATTTT

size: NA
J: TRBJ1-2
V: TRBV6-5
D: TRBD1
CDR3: CASSPDRTYGYTF
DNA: TGTGCCAGCAGTCCGGACAGGACCTATGGCTACACCTTC

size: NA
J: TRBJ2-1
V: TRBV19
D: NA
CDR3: CASSMRLVGSYNEQFF
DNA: TGTGCCAGTAGTATGCGACTAGTAGGGTCCTACAATGAGCAGTTCTTC

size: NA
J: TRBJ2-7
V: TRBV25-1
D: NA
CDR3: CASSFVGSGYEQYF
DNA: TGTGCCAGCAGTTTTGTGGGCTCAGGGTACGAGCAGTACTTC

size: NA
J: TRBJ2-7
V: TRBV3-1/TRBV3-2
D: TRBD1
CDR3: CASSQRQGLSEQYF
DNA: TGTGCCAGCAGCCAGCGACAGGGATTGTCCGAGCAGTACTTC

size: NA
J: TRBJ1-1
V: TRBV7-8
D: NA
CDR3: CASSWTRGGSNTEAFF
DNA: TGTGCCAGCAGCTGGACAAGGGGAGGGTCGAACACTGAAGCTTTCTTT

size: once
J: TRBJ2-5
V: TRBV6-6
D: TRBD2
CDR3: CASSRLAGGLSYQETQYF
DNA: TGTGCCAGCAGTCGACTAGCGGGAGGACTCTCGTACCAAGAGACCCAGTACTTC

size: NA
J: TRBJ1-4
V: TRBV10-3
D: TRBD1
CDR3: CAISRDRSNEKLFF
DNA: TGTGCCATCAGTCGGGACAGATCTAATGAAAAACTGTTTTTT

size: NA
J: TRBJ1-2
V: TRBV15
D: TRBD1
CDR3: CATSVQGDGYTF
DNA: TGTGCCACCAGCGTACAGGGGGATGGCTACACCTTC

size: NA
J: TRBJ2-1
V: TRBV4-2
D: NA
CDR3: CASSQDAANNEQFF
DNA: TGTGCCAGCAGCCAAGATGCGGCTAACAATGAGCAGTTCTTC

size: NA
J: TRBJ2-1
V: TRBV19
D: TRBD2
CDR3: CASTPAGLAGAEQFF
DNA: TGTGCCAGTACCCCGGCGGGGTTAGCGGGAGCTGAGCAGTTCTTC

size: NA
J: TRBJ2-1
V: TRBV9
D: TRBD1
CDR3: CASSVEVTGVWGEQFF
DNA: TGTGCCAGCAGCGTAGAAGTGACAGGGGTTTGGGGAGAGCAGTTCTTC

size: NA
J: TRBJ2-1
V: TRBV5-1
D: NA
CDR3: CASSLAPGLLNEQFF
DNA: TGCGCCAGCAGCCTAGCTCCTGGACTTCTCAATGAGCAGTTCTTC

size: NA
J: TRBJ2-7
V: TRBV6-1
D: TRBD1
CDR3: CASSEIQGFYEQYF
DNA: TGTGCCAGCAGTGAGATACAGGGGTTCTACGAGCAGTACTTC

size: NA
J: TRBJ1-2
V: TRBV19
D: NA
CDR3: CASSIDPTVLYGYTF
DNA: TGTGCCAGTAGTATAGATCCAACAGTTCTCTATGGCTACACCTTC

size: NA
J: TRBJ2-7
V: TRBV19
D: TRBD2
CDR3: CASSALDAGDYEQYF
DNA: TGTGCCAGTAGTGCTCTTGACGCGGGGGACTACGAGCAGTACTTC

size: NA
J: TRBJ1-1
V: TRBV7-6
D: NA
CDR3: CASSLGRGIVAEAFF
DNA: TGTGCCAGCAGCTTAGGCCGGGGTATAGTAGCTGAAGCTTTCTTT

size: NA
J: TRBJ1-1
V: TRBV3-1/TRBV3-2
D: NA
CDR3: CASSQDRIHTEAFF
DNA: TGTGCCAGCAGCCAAGACAGAATTCACACTGAAGCTTTCTTT

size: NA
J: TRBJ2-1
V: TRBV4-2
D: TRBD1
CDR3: CASSQDWDRGAYNEQFF
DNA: TGTGCCAGCAGCCAAGATTGGGACAGGGGTGCCTACAATGAGCAGTTCTTC

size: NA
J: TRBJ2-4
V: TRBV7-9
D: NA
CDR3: CASSPSGLAKNIQYF
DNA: TGTGCCAGCAGCCCCAGCGGCTTAGCCAAAAACATTCAGTACTTC

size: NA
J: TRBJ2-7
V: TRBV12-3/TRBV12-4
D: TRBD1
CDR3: CASSRDRASEQYF
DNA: TGTGCCAGCTCCCGGGACAGGGCTTCCGAGCAGTACTTC

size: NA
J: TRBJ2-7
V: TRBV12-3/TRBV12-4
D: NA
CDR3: CASSLQRYHEQYF
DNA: TGTGCCAGCAGCCTCCAGAGGTACCACGAGCAGTACTTC

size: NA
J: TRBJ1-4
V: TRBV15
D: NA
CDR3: CATSRDNRDGEKLFF
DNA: TGTGCCACCAGCAGAGATAACAGGGACGGAGAAAAACTGTTTTTT

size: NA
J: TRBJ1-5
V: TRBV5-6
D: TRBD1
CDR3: CASSLGQGALGQPQHF
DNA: TGTGCCAGCAGCTTGGGACAGGGGGCTTTGGGTCAGCCCCAGCATTTT

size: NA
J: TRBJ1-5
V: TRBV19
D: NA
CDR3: CASSIFSVVDQPQHF
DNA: TGTGCCAGTAGTATTTTCTCGGTGGTTGATCAGCCCCAGCATTTT

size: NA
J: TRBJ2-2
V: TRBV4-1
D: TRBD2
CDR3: CASSQERLAGNTGELFF
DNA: TGCGCCAGCAGCCAAGAAAGACTAGCGGGTAACACCGGGGAGCTGTTTTTT

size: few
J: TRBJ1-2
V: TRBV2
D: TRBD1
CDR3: CASKGAAGGDGYTF
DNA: TGTGCCAGCAAGGGGGCAGCTGGCGGAGATGGCTACACCTTC

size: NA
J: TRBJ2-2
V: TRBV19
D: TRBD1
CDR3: CASSIDGTANTGELFF
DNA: TGTGCCAGTAGTATAGATGGGACAGCAAACACCGGGGAGCTGTTTTTT

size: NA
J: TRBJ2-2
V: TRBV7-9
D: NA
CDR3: CASSPGSHTGELFF
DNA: TGTGCCAGCAGCCCCGGGTCCCACACCGGGGAGCTGTTTTTT

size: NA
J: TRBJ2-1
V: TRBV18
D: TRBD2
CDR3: CASSPGVLAGYNEQFF
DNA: TGTGCCAGCTCACCCGGAGTACTAGCGGGTTACAATGAGCAGTTCTTC

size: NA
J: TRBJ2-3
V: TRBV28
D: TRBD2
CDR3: CASSLSSSGTDTQYF
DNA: TGTGCCAGCAGTTTATCGTCTAGCGGGACAGATACGCAGTATTTT

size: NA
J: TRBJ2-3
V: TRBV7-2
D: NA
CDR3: CASSSTGNADTQYF
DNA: TGTGCCAGCAGTTCCACAGGGAACGCAGATACGCAGTATTTT

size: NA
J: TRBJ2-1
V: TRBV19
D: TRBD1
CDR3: CASRDRDRYNEQFF
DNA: TGTGCCAGCCGAGACCGGGACAGATACAATGAGCAGTTCTTC

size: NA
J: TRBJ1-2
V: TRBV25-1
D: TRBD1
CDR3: CASGQVSHGYTF
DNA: TGTGCCAGCGGACAGGTATCCCATGGCTACACCTTC

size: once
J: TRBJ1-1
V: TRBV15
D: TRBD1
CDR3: CATSIDRGSSTEAFF
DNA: TGTGCCACCAGCATAGACAGGGGGTCGTCCACTGAAGCTTTCTTT

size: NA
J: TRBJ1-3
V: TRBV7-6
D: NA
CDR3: CASSLGGGGGGTIYF
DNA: TGTGCCAGCAGCTTAGGCGGGGGCGGAGGTGGCACCATATATTTT

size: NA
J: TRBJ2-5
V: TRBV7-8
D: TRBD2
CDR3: CASSPTSGTRETQYF
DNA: TGTGCCAGCAGCCCGACTAGCGGGACTCGTGAGACCCAGTACTTC

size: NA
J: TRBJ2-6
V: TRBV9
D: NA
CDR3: CASSPRGGTGANVLTF
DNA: TGTGCCAGCAGCCCCAGGGGAGGGACTGGGGCCAACGTCCTGACTTTC

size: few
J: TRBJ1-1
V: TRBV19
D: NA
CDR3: CASSPADNPAFF
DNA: TGTGCCAGTAGTCCCGCAGACAACCCGGCCTTCTTT

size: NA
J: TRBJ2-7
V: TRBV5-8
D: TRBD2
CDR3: CASSPGASGGHEQYF
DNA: TGTGCCAGCAGCCCGGGGGCTAGCGGGGGGCACGAGCAGTACTTC

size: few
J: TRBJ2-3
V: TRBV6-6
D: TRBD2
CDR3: CASSRGLAGGTDTQYF
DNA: TGTGCCAGCAGTAGAGGACTAGCGGGGGGCACAGATACGCAGTATTTT

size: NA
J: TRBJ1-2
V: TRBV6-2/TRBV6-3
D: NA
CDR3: CASSFPTGYGYTF
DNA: TGTGCCAGCAGCTTCCCGACAGGCTATGGCTACACCTTC

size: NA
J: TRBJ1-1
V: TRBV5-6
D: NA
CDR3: CASSRSQTGTEAFF
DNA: TGTGCCAGCAGCCGATCCCAGACCGGGACAGAAGCTTTCTTT

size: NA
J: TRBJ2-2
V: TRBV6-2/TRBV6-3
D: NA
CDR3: CASSFEDRRTTFGAGELFF
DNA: TGTGCCAGCAGTTTCGAAGACAGGCGTACAACTTTTGGCGCCGGGGAGCTGTTTTTT

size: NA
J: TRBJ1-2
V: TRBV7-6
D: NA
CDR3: CASSLREYRVHGYTF
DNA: TGTGCCAGCAGCCTACGTGAATACAGGGTCCATGGCTACACCTTC

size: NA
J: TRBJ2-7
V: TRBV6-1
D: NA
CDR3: CASSEAAGAYEQYF
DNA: TGTGCCAGCAGTGAAGCGGCCGGGGCCTACGAGCAGTACTTC

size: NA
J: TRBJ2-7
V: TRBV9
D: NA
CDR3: CASSPRQAGYEQYF
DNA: TGTGCCAGCAGCCCCCGACAGGCGGGCTACGAGCAGTACTTC

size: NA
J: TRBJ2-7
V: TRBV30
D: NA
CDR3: CAWSVGHSYEQYF
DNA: TGTGCCTGGAGTGTGGGACATTCCTACGAGCAGTACTTC

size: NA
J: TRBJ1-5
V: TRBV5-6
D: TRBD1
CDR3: CASSLNVGQGNQPQHF
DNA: TGTGCCAGCAGCTTGAATGTGGGACAGGGCAATCAGCCCCAGCATTTT

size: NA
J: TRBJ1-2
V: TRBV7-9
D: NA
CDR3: CASSSGARVSFGYTF
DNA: TGTGCCAGCAGCTCAGGGGCCAGGGTGTCCTTTGGCTACACCTTC

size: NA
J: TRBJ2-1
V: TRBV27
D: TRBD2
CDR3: CASSRDSRTSGNYHEQFF
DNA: TGTGCCAGCAGCCGGGACTCGCGGACTAGCGGGAATTACCATGAGCAGTTCTTC

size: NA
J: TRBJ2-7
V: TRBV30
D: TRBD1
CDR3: CAWSKDRREQYF
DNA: TGTGCCTGGAGTAAGGACAGGCGCGAGCAGTACTTC

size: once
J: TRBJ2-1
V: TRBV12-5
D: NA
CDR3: CASGSWVSARSSYNEQFF
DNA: TGTGCTAGTGGTTCGTGGGTCTCGGCTCGGAGCTCCTACAATGAGCAGTTCTTC

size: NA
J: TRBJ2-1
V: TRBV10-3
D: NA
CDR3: CAISESGATEQFF
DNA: TGTGCCATCAGTGAGTCCGGAGCGACCGAGCAGTTCTTC

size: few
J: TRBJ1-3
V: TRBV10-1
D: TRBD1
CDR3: CASSDQTGPGNTIYF
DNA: TGCGCCAGCAGTGACCAGACAGGGCCCGGAAACACCATATATTTT